This passage covers 19 T cell receptor beta chains from one sample sequenced in a study of blood T cell repertoires in COVID-19. TCRdb's copy holds only in-frame clones and misses some; the assay was immunoSEQ multiplex PCR. There are a few hundred thousand clones in the sample; about 88% occur only once, and 0.99% lies in the top ten. The sequenced sample consisted of peripheral blood. The receptors originated from a woman aged 40 to 55 who had recovered from COVID-19.

This clone was seen just once. The V call is TRBV4-2, the J call TRBJ2-7, with 7 nucleotides matching TRBD2. This CDR3 has 14 residues. Germline V gene lookup returns CDR1 LGHNA and CDR2 YNFKEQ. V was pared by 0 bases and J by 4 bases, with 3 bases of the junction left unmatched. CDR3 loop: CASSQEGLKYEQYF. The CDR3 DNA is TGTGCCAGCAGCCAAGAGGGACTAAAGTACGAGCAGTACTTC.

This chain uses TRBV27 with TRBJ1-4, with D possibly TRBD1 on 6 matching bases. With 0 bases removed from V and 10 bases from J, the gap between germline ends came to 15 bases. CDR3 length: 15 amino acids. Germline V gene data show CDR1 as MNHEY and CDR2 as SMNVEV (reference sequence). CDR3 residues: CASSLSPGTSGKLFF. The DNA for the CDR3 is TGTGCCAGCAGTTTATCTCCGGGGACATCTGGAAAACTGTTTTTT.

The chain links TRBV29-1 to TRBJ2-3; D perhaps matches TRBD2 (5 bases). Germline lookup yields CDR1 SQVTM and CDR2 ANQGSEA. The CDR3 loop spans 11 amino acids. The V end lost 4 bases, the J end lost 8 bases, and 10 bases lay between the germline ends. The CDR3 DNA follows: TGCAGCGTTGGGTCCCGGGGTACGCAGTATTTT. Translating it yields CSVGSRGTQYF.

This rearrangement joins TRBV3-1 (or the pseudogene TRBV3-2) to TRBJ2-5; TRBD2 agrees at 11 bases. The germline V gene has CDR1 LGHDT and CDR2 YNNKEL (reference sequence). J gave up 5 bases and V 4 bases, and 3 bases lay outside the gene matches. The CDR3 loop spans 14 amino acids. The CDR3 sequence: CASSLAGGGETQYF. As DNA, the CDR3 is TGTGCCAGCAGCCTAGCGGGAGGGGGGGAGACCCAGTACTTC.

The chain employs TRBV9 and TRBJ2-3; D gene uncertain. The V gene's germline CDR1 is SGDLS and CDR2 YYNGEE. The CDR3 has 14 amino acids. Trimming took 3 bases from V and 3 from J, leaving 11 bases between them. The CDR3 sequence is CASSAPGGTDTQYF. In DNA form, the CDR3 reads TGTGCCAGCAGCGCACCAGGTGGGACAGATACGCAGTATTTT.

This clone has a handful of counts. The gene calls are TRBV5-1 and TRBJ2-2; weak D call: TRBD1 (6 bases). Trimming stripped 3 bases from V and 2 bases from J, with 11 bases between. Germline CDR1 and CDR2: SGHRS and YFSETQ. This CDR3 region has 15 residues. The CDR3: CASSSDRINTGELFF. CDR3 DNA sequence: TGCGCCAGCAGCTCCGACAGGATCAACACCGGGGAGCTGTTTTTT.

V is TRBV5-1 and J is TRBJ1-3; 9 positions match TRBD1. V was pared by 4 bases and J by 6 bases, with 8 bases of the junction left unmatched. The CDR3 spans 15 residues. The germline V gene encodes CDR1 SGHRS and CDR2 YFSETQ. The CDR3: CASSRGQGRENTIYF. The CDR3 DNA sequence: TGCGCCAGCAGCCGGGGACAGGGAAGGGAAAACACCATATATTTT.

V and J are TRBV4-3 and TRBJ1-2; perhaps TRBD1 as D (5 bases). Germline values: CDR1 LGHNA, CDR2 YSLEER. CDR3 size: 14 residues. Trimming cost V 0 bases and J 5 bases, with 10 bases left between them. CDR3 loop: CASSQEGGPYGYTF. In nucleotides, the CDR3 is TGCGCCAGCAGCCAAGAGGGGGGACCGTATGGCTACACCTTC.

The J gene is TRBJ1-2, the V gene TRBV10-3; tentatively, D is TRBD1 (5 bases). CDR3 length equals 14 residues. Per germline, CDR1 ENHRY and CDR2 SYGVKD. V was cut by 8 bases and J by 1 base, with 14 bases left in between. The CDR3 DNA sequence: TGTGCCATCGGGGGGGACGGTTTTAACTATGGCTACACCTTC. This sequence encodes CAIGGDGFNYGYTF.

The chain couples TRBV7-2 to TRBJ1-5, with TRBD1 matching 9 bases. CDR3 length equals 15 residues. CDR1 SGHTA and CDR2 FQGNSA come from the germline V gene. The V and J ends lost 5 bases and 9 bases, in that order; junction bases with no gene match: 11. As DNA, the CDR3 is TGTGCCAGCAGCGCCCCGGGGGGACAGGGTCGGCCCCAGCATTTT. Its translation: CASSAPGGQGRPQHF. Drawing the rest from reference TRBV7-2 and TRBJ1-5, the complete variable domain is GAGVSQSPSNKVTEKGKDVELRCDPISGHTALYWYRQSLGQGLEFLIYFQGNSAPDKSGLPSDRFSAERTGGSVSTLTIQRTQQEDSAVYLCASSAPGGQGRPQHFGDGTRLSIL.

This chain links TRBV7-9 with TRBJ2-5; weak D call: TRBD1 (7 bases). This CDR3 is built from 18 residues. V lost 0 bases and J 0 bases, leaving 17 bases between the germline ends. Germline V gene lookup returns CDR1 SEHNR and CDR2 FQNEAQ (reference sequence). The CDR3 DNA reads as TGTGCCAGCAGCTTAGCGTTGGAGGGCAGGGGGTACCAAGAGACCCAGTACTTC. Encoded protein: CASSLALEGRGYQETQYF.

This chain connects TRBV18 to TRBJ2-7; TRBD1 might be the D (6 bases). The V end lost 3 bases, the J end lost 2 bases, and 17 bases lay between the germline ends. Germline assignment: CDR1 KGHSH and CDR2 LQKENI. CDR3 size: 16 residues. This CDR3 reads CASSPMVPGDTYEQYF. The CDR3 nucleotides are TGTGCCAGCTCACCGATGGTGCCAGGGGACACCTACGAGCAGTACTTC.

The chain links TRBV5-1 to TRBJ1-1; D call uncertain. The CDR3 is made up of 12 amino acids. V was cut by 3 bases and J by 7 bases, with 10 bases left in between. Germline V gene data show CDR1 as SGHRS and CDR2 as YFSETQ. CDR3 bases: TGCGCCAGCAGCTGGGCGGGAGGTGAAGCTTTCTTT. As protein: CASSWAGGEAFF.

The genes are TRBV6-5 and TRBJ1-2, with 8 bases matching TRBD1. The junction had 6 bases not matched to a gene; V was cut back by 5 bases and J by 4 bases. CDR3 size: 14 residues. CDR1 and CDR2 (germline): MNHEY, SVGAGI. CDR3 bases: TGTGCCAGCAGTCAGACAGGGGCTAGCTATGGCTACACCTTC. Translated, it gives CASSQTGASYGYTF.

The chain has TRBV18 and TRBJ1-1; a weak D match, TRBD1 (6 bases). The CDR3 has 15 residues. The V gene lost 2 bases and the J gene lost 5 bases, with 15 bases spanning the gap. Germline V lookup: CDR1 KGHSH, CDR2 LQKENI. CDR3 region: CASSPESAGVTEAFF. DNA of the CDR3: TGTGCCAGCTCACCAGAGTCGGCAGGGGTTACTGAAGCTTTCTTT.

The chain joins TRBV10-2 to TRBJ2-7; TRBD1 matches 9 bases. Trimming cost V 5 bases and J 2 bases; bases outside gene matches: 4. The germline V gene encodes CDR1 WSHSY and CDR2 SAAADI. The CDR3 consists of 14 residues. The chain's CDR3 is CASSHRGLTYEQYF. In DNA, the CDR3 is TGCGCCAGCAGTCACAGGGGGCTCACCTACGAGCAGTACTTC.

The CDR3 DNA is TGTGCCAGCAGTTTGGGGGGAGCGGGCTCCGGGGAGCTGTTTTTT. It codes for CASSLGGAGSGELFF. The rearrangement joins TRBV28 to TRBJ2-2; possible D gene TRBD2, 6 bases. Trimming shortened V by 3 bases and J by 6 bases, and 14 bases separated the two germline ends. The CDR3 runs to 15 residues. Germline lookup yields CDR1 MDHEN and CDR2 SYDVKM.

This clone occurred once. V usage is TRBV7-8 and J usage is TRBJ2-7; TRBD2 matches 12 bases. The V segment lost 1 base and the J segment 3 bases; nucleotides outside the gene matches: 10. Germline CDR1 SGHVS, CDR2 FQNEAQ. The CDR3 runs to 18 residues. The CDR3: CASSLGTSGKGLHYEQYV. The CDR3 nucleotides are TGTGCCAGCAGCTTAGGGACTAGCGGGAAGGGACTACACTACGAGCAGTACGTC.

V and J are TRBV11-2 and TRBJ1-6, with D maybe TRBD1 (5 bases). The CDR3 is 14 residues long. The germline V gene has CDR1 SGHAT and CDR2 FQNNGV. V was trimmed by 5 bases and J by 7 bases, leaving 12 bases between them. As DNA, the CDR3 is TGTGCCAGCAGCCGGGGGGTCCCAAATTCACCCCTCCACTTT. As protein: CASSRGVPNSPLHF.